This entry lists 9 T cell receptor beta chains sequenced from one sample in a study of shared clonotypes between healthy human individuals (dated by TCRdb to about 2020). The library came from the immunoSEQ multiplex PCR assay. Imported from immuneACCESS, the table was reduced by TCRdb to in-frame sequences with V and J called. These copies leave out some clones; in studies compared against another copy, an unresolved V gene accounts for under half, and the cause of the remainder is not known. Present in this sample are about 2.3 million clones, around 93% of which were seen just once. The biggest ten clones account for about 0.36% of the sample. The source material was naive CD4+ T cells from PBMCs. According to the study, the label for this sample's cell subset or site signals: CD45RA+ positively selected. The receptors originated from a man between 18 and 29 years old in good health. Some clones in this sample may be carry-over from other donors' samples.

V gene TRBV6-1 combines with J gene TRBJ2-1; D is perhaps TRBD1 (6 bases). The germline V and J ends were trimmed by 3 bases and 6 bases, with 15 bases remaining between them. This CDR3 has 15 residues. The V gene's germline CDR1 is MNHNS and CDR2 SASEGT. The DNA of the CDR3 is TGTGCCAGCAGTGAGCAACCGGGACAAGCCAATGAGCAGTTCTTC. Residues: CASSEQPGQANEQFF.

The rearrangement links TRBV5-1 to TRBJ2-7; 8 bases are shared with TRBD1. The V gene's germline CDR1 is SGHRS and CDR2 YFSETQ. The length of the CDR3 is 15 residues. The J segment lost 3 bases and the V segment lost 4 bases, leaving 9 bases of the junction unmatched. CDR3 DNA: TGCGCCAGCAGCCCGGGGGACAGGCTCGGCTACGAGCAGTACTTC. It codes for CASSPGDRLGYEQYF.

The sample holds a few counts of this clone. The rearrangement uses TRBV2 and TRBJ1-1; TRBD1 aligns across 10 bases. The CDR3 consists of 16 residues. With 5 bases clipped from V and 0 bases from J, the junction kept 6 bases outside the gene matches. CDR1 is SNHLY, CDR2 FYNNEI, per germline. In DNA form, the CDR3 reads TGTGCCAGCAGTCGACAGGGGGCCGAGGTGAACACTGAAGCTTTCTTT. The encoded protein is CASSRQGAEVNTEAFF. The full variable domain, its missing parts supplied by reference TRBV2 and TRBJ1-1, is EPEVTQTPSHQVTQMGQEVILRCVPISNHLYFYWYRQILGQKVEFLVSFYNNEISEKSEIFDDQFSVERPDGSNFTLKIRSTKLEDSAMYFCASSRQGAEVNTEAFFGQGTRLTVV.

This chain joins TRBV7-2 and TRBJ1-2; D might be TRBD1 (5 bases). V lost 0 bases to trimming and J lost 4 bases, with 12 bases between them. Germline-derived CDR1 and CDR2 are SGHTA and FQGNSA. The CDR3 has 15 amino acids. The CDR3 coding sequence is TGTGCCAGCAGCTTAGCTGGCATCGGGGGCTATGGCTACACCTTC. Protein sequence: CASSLAGIGGYGYTF.

The J gene is TRBJ2-1, the V gene TRBV4-3, with TRBD2 identical over 12 bases. V dropped 1 base and J dropped 8; count of bases not matched to a gene: 9. Looked up from germline, CDR1 is LGHNA and CDR2 is YSLEER. The CDR3 length is 17 residues. CDR3 coding DNA: TGCGCCAGCAGCCAAGGGACTAGCGGGGACCCCCGCGATGAGCAGTTCTTC. Translated, it gives CASSQGTSGDPRDEQFF.

The CDR3 nucleotides read TGTGCCAGCAGTTTTTCCCGGCTAGCCGGCACAGATACGCAGTATTTT. It encodes CASSFSRLAGTDTQYF. The chain is built from TRBV28 and TRBJ2-3; D is possibly TRBD2 (5 bases). CDR3 length: 16 amino acids. CDR1 MDHEN and CDR2 SYDVKM come from the germline V gene. Between the trimmed V and J ends, which lost 3 bases and 1 base, there was a span of 14 bases. The whole variable domain, filled in from reference TRBV28 and TRBJ2-3, reads DVKVTQSSRYLVKRTGEKVFLECVQDMDHENMFWYRQDPGLGLRLIYFSYDVKMKEKGDIPEGYSVSREKKERFSLILESASTNQTSMYLCASSFSRLAGTDTQYFGPGTRLTVL.

The rearrangement links TRBV18 to TRBJ2-2; 8 bases line up with TRBD1. V lost 0 bases to trimming and J lost 7 bases; unmatched junction nucleotides: 10. The CDR3 sequence is 17 residues long. Germline V gene sequence: CDR1 KGHSH, CDR2 LQKENI. CDR3 sequence (DNA): TGTGCCAGCTCACCACCCCGATCGGACAGGGTTGTCGGGGAGCTGTTTTTT. Translation: CASSPPRSDRVVGELFF.

J is TRBJ2-7 and V is TRBV6-1, with D perhaps TRBD1 (6 bases). Trimming removed 5 bases at V and 4 bases at J, with 12 bases between. The germline V gene has CDR1 MNHNS and CDR2 SASEGT. The CDR3 contains 13 residues. CDR3 amino acids: CASSPGQPYEQYF. CDR3 in DNA: TGTGCCAGCAGTCCGGGACAACCTTACGAGCAGTACTTC.

V usage is TRBV9 and J usage is TRBJ1-1, with D perhaps TRBD1 (6 bases). The V and J ends lost 3 bases and 4 bases respectively, with 13 bases between them. This CDR3 comprises 14 residues. Looked up from germline, CDR1 is SGDLS and CDR2 is YYNGEE. The CDR3 loop is CASSAPGAATEAFF. The CDR3 DNA is TGTGCCAGCAGCGCCCCGGGGGCTGCCACTGAAGCTTTCTTT.